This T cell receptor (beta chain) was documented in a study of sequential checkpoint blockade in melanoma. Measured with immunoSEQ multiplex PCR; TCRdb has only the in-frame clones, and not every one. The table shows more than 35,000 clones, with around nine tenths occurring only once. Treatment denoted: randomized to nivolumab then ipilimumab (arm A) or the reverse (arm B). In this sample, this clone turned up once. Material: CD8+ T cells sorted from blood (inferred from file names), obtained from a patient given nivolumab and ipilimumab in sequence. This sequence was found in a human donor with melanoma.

This chain's CDR3 is CASSKNRGNTEAFF. CDR3 bases: TGTGCCAGCAGCAAAAATCGGGGGAACACTGAAGCTTTCTTT. J is TRBJ1-1 and V is TRBV6-1; D unclear. V dropped 6 bases and J dropped 1 base, with 12 bases sitting between them. CDR1 and CDR2 (germline): MNHNS, SASEGT. The CDR3 length is 14 residues.